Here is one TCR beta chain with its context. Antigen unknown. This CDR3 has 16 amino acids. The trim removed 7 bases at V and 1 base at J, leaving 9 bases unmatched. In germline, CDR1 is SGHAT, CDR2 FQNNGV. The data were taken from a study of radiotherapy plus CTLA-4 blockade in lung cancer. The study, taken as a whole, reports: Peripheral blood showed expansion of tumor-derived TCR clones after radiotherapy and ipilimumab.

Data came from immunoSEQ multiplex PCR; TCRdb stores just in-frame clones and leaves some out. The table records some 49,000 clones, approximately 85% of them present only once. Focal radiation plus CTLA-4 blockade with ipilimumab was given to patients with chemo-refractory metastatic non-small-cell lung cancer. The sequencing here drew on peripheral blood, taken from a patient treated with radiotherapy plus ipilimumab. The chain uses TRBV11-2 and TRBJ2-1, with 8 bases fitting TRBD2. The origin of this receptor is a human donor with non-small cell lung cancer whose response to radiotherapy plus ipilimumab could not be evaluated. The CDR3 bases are TGTGCCAGCATTCTATCCCCTAGCGGGTCCTACAATGAGCAGTTCTTC. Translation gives CASILSPSGSYNEQFF.